The 10 T cell receptor beta chains reported below all come from one sample, sequenced in a study of blood T cell repertoires in COVID-19. The method was immunoSEQ multiplex PCR; TCRdb's version includes in-frame clones alone and lacks a portion of them. The sample carries 150,000 to 200,000 clones, 75% to 90% recorded once. The sample comprised PBMCs or T cells enriched from blood (not recorded which). The receptors shown here come from a woman aged 50 to 65 who had recovered from COVID-19.

The chain recombines TRBV5-1 with TRBJ2-1, with 13 bases matching TRBD2. CDR3 length: 14 residues. CDR1 is SGHRS and CDR2 is YFSETQ in the germline V gene. Unmatched junction bases numbered 0, after V lost 3 bases and J lost 6 bases. CDR3 DNA: TGCGCCAGCAGCTGGACTAGCGGGAGCAATGAGCAGTTCTTC. The encoded protein is CASSWTSGSNEQFF.

In its sample, this clone was seen a few times. The chain links TRBV3-1 (or the pseudogene TRBV3-2) to TRBJ2-7; 7 nucleotides align to TRBD2. Germline V gene sequence: CDR1 LGHDT, CDR2 YNNKEL (reference sequence). The J segment lost 6 bases and the V segment lost 0 bases, leaving 5 bases of the junction unmatched. This CDR3 is built from 14 residues. The CDR3 DNA sequence: TGTGCCAGCAGCCAAGAAGGTTGGGGGGGCGAGCAGTACGTC. Encoded protein: CASSQEGWGGEQYV.

The rearrangement joins TRBV5-4 to TRBJ2-5; D unclear. The germline V gene encodes CDR1 SGHNT and CDR2 YYREEE (reference sequence). The CDR3 contains 16 residues. V was clipped by 4 bases and J by 2 bases, with 18 bases between them. CDR3 residues: CASSADIQAIQETQYF. For the CDR3, the DNA is TGTGCCAGCAGCGCCGACATACAAGCCATACAAGAGACCCAGTACTTC. The variable domain in full, completed from reference TRBV5-4 and TRBJ2-5, reads ETGVTQSPTHLIKTRGQQVTLRCSSQSGHNTVSWYQQALGQGPQFIFQYYREEENGRGNFPPRFSGLQFPNYSSELNVNALELDDSALYLCASSADIQAIQETQYFGPGTRLLVL.

The chain couples TRBV28 to TRBJ1-3; 7 positions match TRBD1. Per germline, CDR1 MDHEN and CDR2 SYDVKM. This CDR3 contains 15 residues. The trim removed 5 bases at V and 0 bases at J, leaving 4 bases unmatched. This chain's CDR3 is CASSLGQFSGNTIYF. Here the CDR3 DNA reads TGTGCCAGCAGTCTGGGACAGTTCTCTGGAAACACCATATATTTT.

This clone was seen a single time. V usage is TRBV3-1 (or the pseudogene TRBV3-2) and J usage is TRBJ2-3, with a possible D match to TRBD2 (5 bases). V was trimmed by 2 bases and J by 2 bases, leaving 26 bases between them. Germline V gene sequence: CDR1 LGHDT, CDR2 YNNKEL (reference sequence). The CDR3 contains 20 residues. The CDR3 coding sequence is TGTGCCAGCAGCCAACGTTCGGGGAGTCGGGTAGGCGGAGCCACAGATACGCAGTATTTT. Protein sequence: CASSQRSGSRVGGATDTQYF.

The rearrangement links TRBV3-1 (or the pseudogene TRBV3-2) to TRBJ1-3, with D possibly being TRBD1 (5 bases). Germline-derived CDR1 and CDR2 are LGHDT and YNNKEL (reference sequence). The CDR3 is 11 residues long. The V end lost 6 bases, the J end lost 16 bases, and 16 bases lay between the germline ends. The CDR3 coding sequence is TGTGCCAGCAGGGGACCGGGGGTTGCGTATTTT. Protein product: CASRGPGVAYF.

The chain joins TRBV3-1 (or the pseudogene TRBV3-2) to TRBJ2-5, with a weak D call TRBD1 (5 bases). The CDR3 consists of 13 residues. Germline V lookup: CDR1 LGHDT, CDR2 YNNKEL (reference sequence). Trimming stripped 6 bases from V and 2 bases from J, with 10 bases between. The CDR3 protein is CASRQTVQETQYF. The CDR3 nucleotides read TGTGCCAGCAGACAGACAGTACAAGAGACCCAGTACTTC.

V gene TRBV9 combines with J gene TRBJ1-3, with a tentative D call TRBD1 (5 bases). V was shortened by 5 bases and J by 0 bases, with 12 bases between the two germline ends. The CDR3 runs 15 residues. From germline, CDR1 is SGDLS and CDR2 YYNGEE. The CDR3 DNA sequence: TGTGCCAGCAGGAGGGAGGGGAGCTCTGGAAACACCATATATTTT. Protein sequence: CASRREGSSGNTIYF.

The chain carries TRBV15 and TRBJ2-2; 10 bases are a match to TRBD2. Germline V CDR1 and CDR2: LNHNV, YYDKDF (reference sequence). Trimming took 4 bases from V and 3 from J; bases not matched to a gene: 2. The CDR3 contains 15 residues. In nucleotides, the CDR3 is TGTGCCACCAGCACTGGACTAGCGGACACCGGGGAGCTGTTTTTT. The encoded protein is CATSTGLADTGELFF.

V is TRBV5-1 and J is TRBJ2-7, with D possibly matching TRBD1 (6 bases). The CDR3 extends over 14 amino acids. Trimming cost V 3 bases and J 2 bases, with 12 bases left between them. Per the germline V gene, CDR1 is SGHRS and CDR2 is YFSETQ. CDR3 nucleotide sequence: TGCGCCAGCAGCTCAGACAGGCCCCCCTACGAGCAGTACGTC. Translating gives CASSSDRPPYEQYV.